These 3 T cell receptor beta chains originate from one sample sequenced in a study of glioma-infiltrating T cells after dendritic cell vaccination. The time point was: after dendritic cell vaccination, including at tumor progression/relapse. Sequencing used immunoSEQ multiplex PCR; TCRdb keeps in-frame clones, though not all of them. This table has 55,000 to 75,000 clones, about 80% appearing once. The sample here was blood, taken after dendritic cell vaccination. The receptors stem from a human donor with glioblastoma.

This chain connects TRBV6-9 to TRBJ2-2; 7 nucleotides agree with TRBD1. The CDR3 has 20 residues. V shed 3 bases and J 0 bases; nucleotides not matched to a gene: 16. CDR1 and CDR2 from the germline V gene are MNHGY and SVAAGI. The CDR3 protein is CASSYHSGKGQEANTGELFF. CDR3 in DNA: TGTGCCAGCAGTTACCATTCGGGGAAAGGACAGGAGGCGAACACCGGGGAGCTGTTTTTT.

J is TRBJ2-3 and V is TRBV4-3, with D unclear. The CDR3 length is 13 residues. Germline assignment: CDR1 LGHNA and CDR2 YSLEER. The V and J ends lost 0 bases and 5 bases respectively, with 6 bases between them. The CDR3 DNA sequence: TGCGCCAGCAGCCAAGATTACAGAGATACGCAGTATTTT. It translates to CASSQDYRDTQYF.

The chain is built from TRBV19 and TRBJ1-2, with D possibly TRBD1 on 5 matching bases. The CDR3 covers 15 residues. CDR1 LNHDA and CDR2 SQIVND come from the germline V gene (reference sequence). V gave up 1 base and J gave up 5 bases, with 14 bases separating them. The CDR3 nucleotides are TGTGCCAGTAGTATAGTTTTCAGGGAGGCGTATGGCTACACCTTC. Protein product: CASSIVFREAYGYTF.